The rows below give T cell receptor beta chains drawn from one sample of a study of response to subunit inactivated influenza vaccine. Via MiXCR, TCRdb re-called the RT-PCR reads, giving one row per CDR3 protein. Among around 200,000 distinct CDR3 sequences, about 9% were seen once, and the ten largest hold roughly 11%. Sequenced here: non-naive T cells sorted from PBMCs, sampled on the day of vaccination. The receptors derive from a man between 50 and 59 years old who received an inactivated influenza vaccine. The CDR3 runs from the conserved cysteine through the conserved F or W. For some rows the clone size is stated as once, few or many, or as a class when expanded; others skip it.

clone size,V gene,J gene,CDR3 protein
few,TRBV19,TRBJ1-4,CASVSYNEKLFF
-,TRBV7-9,TRBJ2-5,CASSSGQGNMGETQYF
few,TRBV11-1,TRBJ2-4,CASSLGPDQGRAKNIQYF
few,TRBV7-2,TRBJ2-6,CASSLFTSASGANVLTF
-,TRBV20-1,TRBJ2-3,CSARGRAGDTQYF
few,TRBV20-1,TRBJ2-6,CSARDSRERGANVLTF
-,TRBV7-2,TRBJ2-2,CASSSGVTGELSF
few,TRBV4-1,TRBJ1-5,CASSQGIDQPQHF
-,TRBV6-1,TRBJ1-5,CASRPGGNQPQHF
many,TRBV6-1,TRBJ2-7,CASSALSKYEQYF
many,TRBV15,TRBJ2-7,CATSRELAGEVPYEQYF
few,TRBV20-1,TRBJ1-5,CSASRGQGADQPQHF
many,TRBV18,TRBJ2-5,CASSPPTRAGFETQYF
few,TRBV24-1,TRBJ1-2,CATSGGYGYTF
few,TRBV4-1,TRBJ2-7,CASSLGGTASYEQYF
many,TRBV29-1,TRBJ1-3,CSVEDVGGSGNTIYF
many,TRBV6-2/TRBV6-3,TRBJ1-3,CASRARDRSGNTIYF
few,TRBV18,TRBJ2-1,CASSRTGVYNEQFF
many,TRBV12-3/TRBV12-4,TRBJ2-7,CASSLAGRHEQYF
few,TRBV20-1,TRBJ2-5,CSASRGQETQYF
few,TRBV5-1,TRBJ2-3,CASSFARQGRFVSTDTQYF
many,TRBV5-1,TRBJ1-2,CASSLDYRGGGYTF
-,TRBV4-1,TRBJ1-4,CASSQDPAAGELGEKLFF
few,TRBV29-1,TRBJ2-3,CSVGRTGGTDTQYF
many,TRBV12-3/TRBV12-4,TRBJ1-2,CASSLTGPYGYTF
-,TRBV3-1,TRBJ2-7,CASSQVGLYEQYF
few,TRBV4-3,TRBJ1-2,CASSQAGGPVGYTF
many,TRBV5-1,TRBJ2-3,CASRTGPNPDTQYF
many,TRBV10-2,TRBJ2-7,CASSEGTAVYEQYF
few,TRBV6-1,TRBJ1-1,CASMSEGGLEAFF
-,TRBV19,TRBJ2-7,CASHPGTTPYEQYF
-,TRBV28,TRBJ2-7,CASRSGGRASGIEQYF
-,TRBV7-3,TRBJ2-1,CASSTRLAGVNEQFF
-,TRBV4-3,TRBJ2-7,CASSQEVGYSYEQYF
-,TRBV14,TRBJ2-7,CASSQGGTGNEQYF
-,TRBV20-1,TRBJ2-7,CSAGYEQYF
many,TRBV28,TRBJ2-1,CASRIERGHYNEQFF
-,TRBV6-2/TRBV6-3,TRBJ2-5,CASSRLRQNQETQYF
few,TRBV7-8,TRBJ1-2,CASKKGLGVEYGYTF
-,TRBV12-3/TRBV12-4,TRBJ2-3,CASSPRDGRSDTQYF
many,TRBV3-1,TRBJ2-5,CASSRKETQYF
-,TRBV5-1,TRBJ2-5,CASSLSTGEETQYF
-,TRBV6-5,TRBJ2-5,CASSYQGGTQYF
-,TRBV15,TRBJ2-3,CATSRGGRGLADTQYF